This is a list of T cell receptor beta chains from one sample in a study of blood T cell repertoires in COVID-19. Assay: immunoSEQ multiplex PCR; the TCRdb copy retains only in-frame clones and omits some. The table records about 56,000 clones, less than 90% of them present only once. The material sequenced was peripheral blood. The receptors come from a woman older than 75 with acute or convalescent COVID-19. Both conserved end residues are part of each CDR3. The order of the fields is D gene, V gene, J gene, clone size, CDR3 protein, CDR3 DNA. D genes are given only for firm matches. Clone size appears in some rows only: once, few, many, or a class for an expanded clone.

>.|TRBV5-1|TRBJ1-5|.
CASSLEGYGNQPQHF
TGCGCCAGCAGCTTGGAGGGGTATGGTAATCAGCCCCAGCATTTT
>.|TRBV5-5|TRBJ1-1|.
CASSLGGSGGLRDTEAFF
TGTGCCAGCAGCTTAGGGGGATCCGGAGGCCTTAGGGACACTGAAGCTTTCTTT
>.|TRBV7-9|TRBJ2-5|.
CASSHAYGGGETQYF
TGTGCCAGCAGCCACGCCTACGGAGGAGGAGAGACCCAGTACTTC
>.|TRBV7-9|TRBJ2-5|.
CASSLLQATQYF
TGTGCCAGCAGCTTATTACAGGCCACCCAGTACTTC
>TRBD1|TRBV2|TRBJ1-1|.
CASKRDSNTEAFF
TGTGCCAGCAAGAGGGACAGCAACACTGAAGCTTTCTTT
>.|TRBV19|TRBJ2-1|.
CASTRGGRSYNEQFF
TGTGCCAGTACTCGAGGGGGTCGTAGCTACAATGAGCAGTTCTTC
>TRBD1|TRBV5-1|TRBJ1-6|.
CASSSTGQGQSPLHF
TGCGCCAGCAGCTCGACTGGACAGGGACAATCGCCCCTCCACTTT
>.|TRBV11-3|TRBJ2-1|.
CASSAPGGLRNEQFF
TGTGCCAGCAGCGCGCCCGGAGGATTGAGAAACGAGCAGTTCTTC
>TRBD1|TRBV5-1|TRBJ2-2|.
CASSIGQGTYTGELFF
TGCGCCAGCAGCATCGGACAGGGAACATACACCGGGGAGCTGTTTTTT
>.|TRBV7-9|TRBJ1-2|.
CASSTPIANYGYTF
TGTGCCAGCAGCACCCCCATAGCTAACTATGGCTACACCTTC
>.|TRBV3-1/TRBV3-2|TRBJ2-5|.
CASSPGTYQETQYF
TGTGCCAGCAGCCCCGGGACATACCAAGAGACCCAGTACTTC
>.|TRBV29-1|TRBJ1-1|.
CSVVSTGNTEAFF
TGCAGCGTTGTTTCCACAGGGAACACTGAAGCTTTCTTT
>TRBD1|TRBV5-8|TRBJ2-2|.
CASSYHRGRLSGELFF
TGTGCCAGCAGCTACCACAGGGGGAGATTGTCCGGGGAGCTGTTTTTT
>.|TRBV6-5|TRBJ1-4|.
CASSYSGQTNEKLFF
TGTGCCAGCAGTTACTCCGGACAGACTAATGAAAAACTGTTTTTT
>.|TRBV3-1/TRBV3-2|TRBJ2-4|.
CASSLLRDTNIQYF
TGTGCCAGCAGCCTGTTGAGGGACACAAACATTCAGTACTTC
>.|TRBV19|TRBJ1-5|.
CASRTTSGNNQPQHF
TGTGCCAGTAGGACGACTTCAGGGAACAATCAGCCCCAGCATTTT
>.|TRBV18|TRBJ1-5|.
CASSQGTSGNQPQHF
TGTGCCAGCTCACAAGGTACATCGGGTAATCAGCCCCAGCATTTT
>.|TRBV5-1|TRBJ1-2|.
CASSNQGHQSGYTF
TGCGCCAGCAGCAATCAGGGCCATCAGTCGGGCTACACCTTC
>.|TRBV6-2/TRBV6-3|TRBJ1-2|.
CASSYGTTIYGYTF
TGTGCCAGCAGTTACGGGACAACAATCTATGGCTACACCTTC
>.|TRBV6-5|TRBJ1-2|.
CASSPVGGGSYGYTF
TGTGCCAGCAGCCCCGTGGGGGGAGGCTCCTATGGCTACACCTTC
>TRBD1|TRBV6-5|TRBJ1-4|.
CASQGAGNEKLFF
TGTGCCAGTCAGGGGGCGGGTAATGAAAAACTGTTTTTT
>.|TRBV11-2|TRBJ2-5|.
CASSLQGTYQETQYF
TGTGCCAGCAGCTTACAGGGTACCTACCAAGAGACCCAGTACTTC
>.|TRBV29-1|TRBJ1-2|.
CSVELYRNYGYTF
TGCAGCGTTGAATTGTACAGGAACTATGGCTACACCTTC
>.|TRBV7-9|TRBJ1-6|.
CASSMIGGINSPLHF
TGTGCCAGCAGCATGATTGGGGGGATTAATTCACCCCTCCACTTT
>.|TRBV15|TRBJ2-3|once
CATRRTGDTQYF
TGTGCCACCAGGAGGACTGGAGATACGCAGTATTTT
>.|TRBV7-9|TRBJ1-1|.
CASSAPWGGTEAFF
TGTGCCAGCAGCGCTCCGTGGGGAGGCACTGAAGCTTTCTTT
>TRBD1|TRBV6-2/TRBV6-3|TRBJ1-1|.
CASSPRDRGEAFF
TGTGCCAGCAGTCCCCGGGACAGGGGTGAAGCTTTCTTT
>.|TRBV19|TRBJ1-4|few
CASKMEGQEKLFF
TGTGCCAGTAAAATGGAGGGGCAAGAAAAACTGTTTTTT
>.|TRBV11-3|TRBJ2-3|.
CASSSRGRSDTQYF
TGTGCCAGCAGCTCTAGGGGCAGGTCAGATACGCAGTATTTT
>.|TRBV21-1|TRBJ1-1|.
CASSPLLREAFF
TGTGCCAGCAGCCCCCTCCTGCGTGAAGCTTTCTTT
>TRBD1|TRBV7-9|TRBJ2-3|.
CASSLGQGTDTQYF
TGTGCCAGCAGCTTGGGACAGGGCACAGATACGCAGTATTTT
>TRBD1|TRBV2|TRBJ2-7|.
CASRIVRGSYEQYF
TGTGCCAGCAGGATCGTCAGGGGGTCCTACGAGCAGTACTTC
>TRBD1|TRBV6-5|TRBJ1-1|.
CASSYRGQGTEAFF
TGTGCCAGCAGTTACAGGGGGCAGGGCACTGAAGCTTTCTTT
>TRBD1|TRBV11-2|TRBJ2-1|.
CASSSGQGSSYNEQFF
TGTGCCAGCAGCTCCGGACAGGGGAGCTCCTACAATGAGCAGTTCTTC
>.|TRBV19|TRBJ1-1|few
CASSIRQGRWTEAFF
TGTGCCAGTAGTATAAGGCAGGGGCGGTGGACTGAAGCTTTCTTT
>.|TRBV30|TRBJ1-5|.
CAWSSSGGGNQPQHF
TGTGCCTGGAGTTCTTCCGGGGGGGGCAATCAGCCCCAGCATTTT
>TRBD1|TRBV7-8|TRBJ2-7|.
CASSEGQGGREQYF
TGTGCCAGCAGCGAAGGACAGGGGGGACGCGAGCAGTACTTC
>.|TRBV5-4|TRBJ2-3|.
CASSGDIAIGTDTQYF
TGTGCCAGCAGCGGGGACATAGCGATAGGCACAGATACGCAGTATTTT
>.|TRBV5-6|TRBJ2-5|few
CASSAWERVGETQYF
TGTGCCAGCAGCGCCTGGGAGAGGGTTGGCGAGACCCAGTACTTC
>TRBD1|TRBV19|TRBJ1-6|.
CASSVADRGNSPLHF
TGTGCCAGTAGTGTCGCGGACAGGGGTAACTCACCCCTCCACTTT
>TRBD1|TRBV5-4|TRBJ2-1|.
CASSTGQGAGNEQFF
TGTGCCAGCAGCACTGGACAGGGGGCGGGCAATGAGCAGTTCTTC